These 7 T cell receptor beta chains came from one sample sequenced in a study of early stage breast cancer tumors (TCRdb year 2017). Receptor amplification or capture employed the immunoSEQ multiplex PCR assay. Not all clones reach the TCRdb copy of this immuneACCESS table, which keeps in-frame sequences only. Checked studies attribute under half of the gap to unresolved V genes and leave the rest unexplained. The sample table contains about 50,000 clones; only one count was recorded for about 83% of them. The ten largest clones take up 1.3% to 1.5% of the sample. Sequencing was performed on blood. These receptors were collected from a person in their fifties or sixties with breast cancer.

The chain is built from TRBV9 and TRBJ2-2; the D gene is possibly TRBD2 (6 bases). The CDR3 sequence is 15 residues long. Germline values: CDR1 SGDLS, CDR2 YYNGEE. Between the trimmed V and J ends, which lost 3 bases and 0 bases, there was a span of 9 bases. CDR3: CASSGAGTNTGELFF. DNA of the CDR3: TGTGCCAGCAGCGGGGCGGGAACGAACACCGGGGAGCTGTTTTTT. Combining the CDR3 with reference TRBV9 and TRBJ2-2 gives the whole variable domain DSGVTQTPKHLITATGQRVTLRCSPRSGDLSVYWYQQSLDQGLQFLIQYYNGEERAKGNILERFSAQQFPDLHSELNLSSLELGDSALYFCASSGAGTNTGELFFGEGSRLTVL.

The chain is built from TRBV10-2 and TRBJ2-7; a weak D match, TRBD1 (6 bases). Germline V gives CDR1 WSHSY, CDR2 SAAADI. Trimming stripped 4 bases from V and 5 bases from J, with 18 bases between. The CDR3 contains 15 residues. The CDR3 loop reads CASSVAGDRWNEQYF. As DNA, the CDR3 is TGCGCCAGCAGTGTCGCAGGGGATAGGTGGAACGAGCAGTACTTC.

This clone was seen only once. The chain couples TRBV2 to TRBJ2-1, with 13 positions matching TRBD2. Trimming at V came to 4 bases and at J to 6 bases, leaving 0 bases not matched to a gene. In germline, CDR1 is SNHLY, CDR2 FYNNEI. This CDR3 region has 14 residues. CDR3 DNA: TGTGCCAGCAGTGGACTAGCGGGAGGCAATGAGCAGTTCTTC. It codes for CASSGLAGGNEQFF.

The chain recombines TRBV6-6 with TRBJ2-5, with a weak D call TRBD2 (5 bases). Trimming shortened V by 2 bases and J by 0 bases, and 13 bases separated the two germline ends. This CDR3 is built from 16 residues. Germline V gives CDR1 MNHNY, CDR2 SVGAGI (reference sequence). The CDR3 spells CASSYAWISDQETQYF. Written as DNA, the CDR3 is TGTGCCAGCAGTTACGCCTGGATTAGCGACCAAGAGACCCAGTACTTC.

The J gene is TRBJ2-7, the V gene TRBV7-9; no clear D. The CDR3 contains 14 residues. Germline V gene lookup returns CDR1 SEHNR and CDR2 FQNEAQ (reference sequence). Deletions cut 6 bases from V and 1 base from J, with 13 bases between. The CDR3 here is CASRSTRGSYEQYF. The CDR3 DNA is TGTGCCAGCAGGTCGACTCGAGGATCCTACGAGCAGTACTTC. Full variable domain (rest looked up from reference TRBV7-9 and TRBJ2-7): DTGVSQNPRHKITKRGQNVTFRCDPISEHNRLYWYRQTLGQGPEFLTYFQNEAQLEKSRLLSDRFSAERPKGSFSTLEIQRTEQGDSAMYLCASRSTRGSYEQYFGPGTRLTVT.

The CDR3 DNA reads TGTGCCAGCAGCAAGGGACAGGGGACTGAAGCTTTCTTT. This codes for CASSKGQGTEAFF. The chain joins TRBV7-3 to TRBJ1-1; 10 nucleotides match TRBD1. In germline, CDR1 is SGHTA, CDR2 FQGTGA. This CDR3 is built from 13 residues. The V and J ends lost 5 bases and 5 bases, in that order; junction bases with no gene match: 2.

The CDR3 DNA reads as TGTGCCAGCAGTCAGGGCGGTAAGGGCACAGATACGCAGTATTTT. It specifies CASSQGGKGTDTQYF. The chain joins TRBV5-4 to TRBJ2-3; the D gene is possibly TRBD1 (5 bases). The CDR3 is 15 amino acids. Trimming removed 5 bases at V and 1 base at J, with 14 bases between. Germline CDR1 SGHNT, CDR2 YYREEE (reference sequence).